A selection of T cell receptor beta chains follows, all from one sample in a study of Ad26.COV2.S vaccination and SARS-CoV-2 variants. The repertoire was sequenced with immunoSEQ multiplex PCR; TCRdb's copy has only in-frame clones and lacks some. The data show 290,000 or so clones, over 75% seen once. Sequencing was performed on peripheral blood, taken in a trial of Ad26.COV2.S vaccine versus placebo. These receptor sequences come from a person between 18 and 60 years old who received the Ad26.COV2.S COVID-19 vaccine or a placebo. Both conserved end residues are part of each CDR3. D genes are given only for firm matches. Only part of the rows carry a size: once, few, many, or a class if the clone is expanded.

abundance	v_gene	j_gene	d_gene	CDR3aa	CDR3nt
NA	TRBV6-5	TRBJ2-7	TRBD1	CASSSDRAGTGEQYF	TGTGCCAGCAGTTCGGACAGGGCGGGCACTGGCGAGCAGTACTTC
NA	TRBV7-6	TRBJ1-1	NA	CASSHTLNTEAFF	TGTGCCAGCAGTCATACCTTGAACACTGAAGCTTTCTTT
NA	TRBV20-1	TRBJ1-2	NA	CSLYGYTF	TGCAGCCTCTATGGCTACACCTTC
once	TRBV30	TRBJ2-4	NA	CAWSVAGYLAKNIQYF	TGTGCCTGGAGTGTAGCCGGGTACCTAGCCAAAAACATTCAGTACTTC
NA	TRBV27	TRBJ2-7	TRBD1	CASSGRGQGTYEQYF	TGTGCCAGCAGTGGCAGGGGACAGGGTACCTACGAGCAGTACTTC
NA	TRBV12-3/TRBV12-4	TRBJ1-6	NA	CASSLWGSPLHF	TGTGCCAGCAGTTTATGGGGATCACCCCTCCACTTT
NA	TRBV14	TRBJ1-1	NA	CASSPVAGLATEAFF	TGTGCCAGCAGCCCGGTGGCAGGGCTGGCCACTGAAGCTTTCTTT
NA	TRBV5-1	TRBJ1-4	NA	CASSLSATNEKLFF	TGCGCCAGCAGCTTATCCGCAACTAATGAAAAACTGTTTTTT
NA	TRBV19	TRBJ2-1	TRBD1	CASQNQQGLRNEQFF	TGTGCCAGTCAAAACCAACAGGGGTTAAGGAATGAGCAGTTCTTC
NA	TRBV27	TRBJ1-2	NA	CASSPRFRGNYGYTF	TGTGCCAGCAGTCCTCGTTTCAGGGGTAACTATGGCTACACCTTC
NA	TRBV5-1	TRBJ2-6	NA	CASSLAGGSGANVLTF	TGCGCCAGCAGCTTGGCCGGGGGCTCTGGGGCCAACGTCCTGACTTTC
NA	TRBV7-3	TRBJ1-4	NA	CASSPRGKLFF	TGTGCCAGCAGCCCGAGAGGAAAACTGTTTTTT
NA	TRBV18	TRBJ1-1	NA	CASSLNREGTEAFF	TGTGCCAGCTCACTCAACAGGGAGGGGACTGAAGCTTTCTTT
NA	TRBV6-4	TRBJ1-2	NA	CASSDSSVEVSYTF	TGTGCCAGCAGTGACTCGTCGGTGGAAGTAAGCTACACCTTC
NA	TRBV7-6	TRBJ2-1	TRBD2	CASSYSGTRINEQFF	TGTGCCAGCAGCTATTCCGGGACTAGGATAAATGAGCAGTTCTTC
once	TRBV18	TRBJ2-5	TRBD2	CASSGTSLRETQYF	TGTGCCAGCTCCGGGACTAGCCTGAGGGAGACCCAGTACTTC
NA	TRBV5-4	TRBJ1-1	NA	CASSPIGRRNTEAFF	TGTGCCAGCAGCCCTATCGGCAGAAGGAACACTGAAGCTTTCTTT
NA	TRBV20-1	TRBJ2-1	TRBD2	CSASSAGLAGTYNERRQFF	TGCAGTGCTAGTTCTGCCGGACTAGCGGGGACCTACAATGAGCGACGGCAGTTCTTC
NA	TRBV20-1	TRBJ1-1	NA	CSASRADQAFF	TGCAGTGCTAGCCGGGCAGACCAAGCTTTCTTT
NA	TRBV2	TRBJ1-6	NA	CASRRQSYNSPLHF	TGTGCCAGCAGAAGACAGTCCTATAATTCACCCCTCCACTTT
few	TRBV2	TRBJ1-2	NA	CASPEGTANYGYTF	TGTGCCAGCCCAGAGGGCACCGCTAACTATGGCTACACCTTC
NA	TRBV2	TRBJ1-1	NA	CASSVVSMNTEAFF	TGTGCCAGCAGTGTAGTCAGTATGAACACTGAAGCTTTCTTT
few	TRBV7-6	TRBJ1-1	TRBD1	CASSLGDRGSTEAFF	TGTGCCAGCAGCTTAGGGGACAGGGGGAGCACTGAAGCTTTCTTT
NA	TRBV6-5	TRBJ2-5	NA	CASSYSSRSDGATQYF	TGTGCCAGCAGTTACTCTTCTCGGTCAGATGGGGCGACCCAGTACTTC
NA	TRBV24-1	TRBJ1-1	TRBD1	CATSDATGGGSFF	TGTGCCACCAGTGATGCCACAGGGGGAGGATCTTTCTTT
NA	TRBV12-3/TRBV12-4	TRBJ2-2	NA	CASKRQTTGELFF	TGTGCCAGTAAACGTCAGACCACCGGGGAGCTGTTTTTT
once	TRBV18	TRBJ2-2	NA	CASSPDRTGELFF	TGTGCCAGCTCACCTGATCGCACCGGGGAGCTGTTTTTT
few	TRBV6-5	TRBJ2-7	NA	CASRGLSNYEQYF	TGTGCCAGTCGAGGACTATCCAACTACGAGCAGTACTTC
NA	TRBV19	TRBJ1-1	NA	CASQEVMNTEAFF	TGTGCCAGCCAGGAAGTCATGAACACTGAAGCTTTCTTT
NA	TRBV12-5	TRBJ2-1	NA	CASGPGGHNEQFF	TGTGCTAGTGGCCCCGGGGGTCACAATGAGCAGTTCTTC
NA	TRBV6-5	TRBJ2-7	TRBD1	CASRPTGGIHEQYF	TGTGCCAGCAGGCCGACAGGGGGGATTCACGAGCAGTACTTC
few	TRBV5-1	TRBJ1-1	NA	CASSLDQGTTEAFF	TGCGCCAGCAGCTTGGATCAGGGAACTACTGAAGCTTTCTTT
NA	TRBV27	TRBJ2-7	TRBD2	CASSQLGLAAAYEQYF	TGTGCCAGCAGCCAACTTGGACTAGCGGCCGCCTACGAGCAGTACTTC
few	TRBV6-6	TRBJ1-2	NA	CASNRGDAYGYTF	TGTGCCAGCAACCGGGGGGACGCCTATGGCTACACCTTC
NA	TRBV3-1/TRBV3-2	TRBJ2-3	NA	CASSQGRGGVNTQYF	TGTGCCAGCAGCCAAGGCAGGGGGGGGGTGAATACGCAGTATTTT
NA	TRBV4-1	TRBJ1-5	NA	CASSQNTAHSNQPQHF	TGCGCCAGCAGCCAAAACACAGCCCATAGCAATCAGCCCCAGCATTTT
NA	TRBV30	TRBJ2-7	NA	CAWSVGRFYEQYF	TGTGCCTGGAGTGTGGGACGGTTCTACGAGCAGTACTTC
NA	TRBV6-5	TRBJ2-7	NA	CASRQNPYYEQYF	TGTGCCAGCAGACAAAACCCTTACTACGAGCAGTACTTC
NA	TRBV4-2	TRBJ2-7	TRBD1	CASSQETQGAYEQYF	TGTGCCAGCAGCCAAGAGACCCAGGGGGCCTACGAGCAGTACTTC
NA	TRBV6-5	TRBJ1-2	TRBD1	CASSYSRDRVGYTF	TGTGCCAGCAGTTACAGCCGGGACAGGGTTGGCTACACCTTC